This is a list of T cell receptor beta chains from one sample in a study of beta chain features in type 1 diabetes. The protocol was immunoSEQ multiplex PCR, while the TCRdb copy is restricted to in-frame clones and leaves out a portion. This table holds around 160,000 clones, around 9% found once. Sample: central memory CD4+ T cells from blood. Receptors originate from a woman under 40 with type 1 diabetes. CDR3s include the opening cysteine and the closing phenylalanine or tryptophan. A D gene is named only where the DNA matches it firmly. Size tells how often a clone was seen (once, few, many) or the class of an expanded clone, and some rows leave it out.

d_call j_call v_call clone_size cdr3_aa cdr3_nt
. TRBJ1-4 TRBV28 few CASRGHDNEKLFF TGTGCCAGCAGGGGGCATGACAATGAAAAACTGTTTTTT
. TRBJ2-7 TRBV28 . CASSPPNRVGEQYF TGTGCCAGCAGCCCTCCGAACAGGGTGGGCGAGCAGTACTTC
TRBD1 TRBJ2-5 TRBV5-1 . CASREQGAQETQYF TGCGCCAGCAGAGAACAGGGGGCCCAAGAGACCCAGTACTTC
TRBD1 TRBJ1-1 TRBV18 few CASSLGQGTDTEAFF TGTGCCAGCTCACTCGGACAGGGGACGGACACTGAAGCTTTCTTT
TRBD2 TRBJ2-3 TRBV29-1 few CSVESASGSTDTQYF TGCAGCGTTGAGTCGGCTAGCGGGAGCACAGATACGCAGTATTTT
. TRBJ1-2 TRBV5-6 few CASSLGHRDYGYTF TGTGCCAGCAGCTTAGGGCACAGGGACTATGGCTACACCTTC
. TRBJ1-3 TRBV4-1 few CASSLTILRGSGNTIYF TGCGCCAGCAGCCTGACCATCCTAAGAGGTTCTGGAAACACCATATATTTT
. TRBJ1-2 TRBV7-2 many CASSPLNYGYTF TGTGCCAGCAGCCCCTTGAACTATGGCTACACCTTC
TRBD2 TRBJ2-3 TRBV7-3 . CASSLRLAGSTDTQYF TGTGCCAGCAGCTTAAGACTAGCGGGCAGCACAGATACGCAGTATTTT
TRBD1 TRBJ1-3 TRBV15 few CATSRDPLGQGNTIYF TGTGCCACCAGCAGAGATCCCCTGGGACAGGGAAACACCATATATTTT
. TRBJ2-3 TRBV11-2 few CASSSRFDTQYF TGTGCCAGCAGCTCGCGATTTGATACGCAGTATTTT
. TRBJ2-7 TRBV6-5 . CASSPRGMEQYF TGTGCCAGCAGTCCCCGAGGGATGGAGCAGTACTTC
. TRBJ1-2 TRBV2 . CASSDNLAGYTF TGTGCCAGCAGTGATAACCTCGCGGGCTACACCTTC
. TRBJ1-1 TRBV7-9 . CASSPGIQEGNTEAFF TGTGCCAGCAGCCCCGGGATCCAGGAGGGGAACACTGAAGCTTTCTTT
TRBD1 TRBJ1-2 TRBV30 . CAWSVRGRGPWGYTF TGTGCCTGGAGTGTACGGGGCAGGGGGCCGTGGGGCTACACCTTC
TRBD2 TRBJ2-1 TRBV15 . CATSRDPPTSGVNEQFF TGTGCCACCAGCAGAGATCCCCCGACTAGCGGGGTCAATGAGCAGTTCTTC